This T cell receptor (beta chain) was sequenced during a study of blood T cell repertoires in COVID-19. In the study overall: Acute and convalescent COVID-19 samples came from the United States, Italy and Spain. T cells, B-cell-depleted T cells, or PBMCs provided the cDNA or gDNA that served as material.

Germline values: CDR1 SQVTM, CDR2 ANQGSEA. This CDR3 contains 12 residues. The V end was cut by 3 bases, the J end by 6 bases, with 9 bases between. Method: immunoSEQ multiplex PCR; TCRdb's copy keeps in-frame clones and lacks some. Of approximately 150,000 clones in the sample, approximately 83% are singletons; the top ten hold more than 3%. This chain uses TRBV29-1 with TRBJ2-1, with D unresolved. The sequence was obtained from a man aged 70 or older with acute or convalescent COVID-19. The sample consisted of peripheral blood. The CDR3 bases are TGCAGCGTTGATTTGACTCCCAATGAGCAGTTCTTC. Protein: CSVDLTPNEQFF.